This record covers a single T cell receptor (beta chain). CDR3 size: 17 residues. Germline CDR1 reads KGHSH; CDR2 reads LQKENI. V lost 2 bases, J lost 2 bases, and 11 bases stayed unmatched. This sample is drawn from a study of shared clonotypes between healthy human individuals. CD45RO-negative cells were positively selected for CCR7, leaving out terminally differentiated effector memory CD45RA+ cells. The protocol was immunoSEQ multiplex PCR, while the TCRdb copy is restricted to in-frame clones and leaves out a portion. The sample holds about 2 million clones, around 96% seen once. V and J are TRBV18 and TRBJ2-7, with 8 bases that match TRBD1. The sequence derives from a young man in good health. Input material: naive CD8+ T cells sorted from blood. The CDR3 loop is CASSPNAGQGITYEQYF. The CDR3 DNA reads as TGTGCCAGCTCACCAAACGCCGGACAGGGAATTACCTACGAGCAGTACTTC.